Following are 15 T cell receptor beta chains from one sample sequenced in a study of blood T cell repertoires in COVID-19. Measured with immunoSEQ multiplex PCR; TCRdb has only the in-frame clones, and not every one. Of under 400,000 clones in the sample, 80% to 90% were seen once. Specimen: PBMCs or T cells enriched from blood (not recorded which). The receptors come from a woman aged 40 to 50 with acute COVID-19.

The chain couples TRBV15 to TRBJ2-1; TRBD1 agrees at 8 bases. Germline V CDR1 and CDR2: LNHNV, YYDKDF (reference sequence). The CDR3 contains 17 residues. V lost 3 bases and J lost 7; bases outside the gene matches: 14. As DNA, the CDR3 is TGTGCCACCAGCAGGGTTCAAACAGGGGGGATTTGGAATGAGCAGTTCTTC. It codes for CATSRVQTGGIWNEQFF. Complete variable domain (other parts from reference TRBV15 and TRBJ2-1): DAMVIQNPRYQVTQFGKPVTLSCSQTLNHNVMYWYQQKSSQAPKLLFHYYDKDFNNEADTPDNFQSRRPNTSFCFLDIRSPGLGDTAMYLCATSRVQTGGIWNEQFFGPGTRLTVL.

The chain has TRBV5-4 and TRBJ1-2, with TRBD1 as a possible D gene (6 bases). Trimming shortened V by 4 bases and J by 2 bases, and 9 bases separated the two germline ends. CDR3 length equals 13 residues. CDR1 is SGHNT, CDR2 YYREEE, per germline (reference sequence). This CDR3 is CASSGDRNYGYTF. The CDR3, as DNA: TGTGCCAGCAGCGGTGACAGGAACTATGGCTACACCTTC.

The chain employs TRBV23-1 and TRBJ2-6; a weak D match, TRBD2 (7 bases). TRBV23-1 is an ORF for which the function is uncertain. This CDR3 contains 17 residues. V was clipped by 0 bases and J by 4 bases, with 13 bases between them. The CDR3 region is CASSQSPGGEGANVLTF. DNA of the CDR3: TGCGCCAGCAGTCAATCCCCGGGGGGCGAAGGGGCCAACGTCCTGACTTTC.

V gene TRBV2 combines with J gene TRBJ1-1; the match to TRBD1 covers 8 bases. V was clipped by 8 bases and J by 7 bases; unmatched bases: 6. Germline V gene data show CDR1 as SNHLY and CDR2 as FYNNEI. This CDR3 is 12 amino acids long. The CDR3 loop is CASGQGLGEAFF. CDR3 nucleotides: TGTGCCAGCGGACAGGGTCTTGGTGAAGCTTTCTTT.

The V gene is TRBV28, the J gene TRBJ2-2; TRBD2 might be the D (6 bases). The V and J ends lost 7 bases and 0 bases respectively, with 12 bases between them. This CDR3 is built from 15 residues. Germline CDR1 reads MDHEN; CDR2 reads SYDVKM. The CDR3 DNA reads as TGTGCCAGCACCCCCAGCGGGCCGAACACCGGGGAGCTGTTTTTT. This encodes CASTPSGPNTGELFF.

This chain links TRBV5-1 with TRBJ2-7; possible D gene TRBD2, 5 bases. Trimming removed 4 bases from V and 7 bases from J, with 12 bases in between. CDR3 size: 12 residues. The germline gives CDR1 SGHRS, CDR2 YFSETQ. CDR3 nucleotide sequence: TGCGCCAGCAGCGCGACGCAGCGGGAGCAGTACTTC. It translates to CASSATQREQYF.

The V gene is TRBV2, the J gene TRBJ1-1, with unresolved D. V gave up 2 bases and J gave up 10 bases, with 14 bases separating them. The CDR3 spans 13 residues. Germline assignment: CDR1 SNHLY and CDR2 FYNNEI. The chain's CDR3 is CASSENGRVGAFF. The CDR3 DNA sequence: TGTGCCAGCAGTGAAAATGGTCGGGTAGGAGCTTTCTTT.

V usage is TRBV7-2 and J usage is TRBJ2-7; 8 bases agree with TRBD1. The CDR3 is made up of 15 amino acids. Germline CDR1 reads SGHTA; CDR2 reads FQGNSA. Trimming cost V 1 base and J 3 bases; bases outside gene matches: 5. The CDR3 loop is CASSLVRDRGYEQYF. The CDR3 nucleotides read TGTGCCAGCAGCTTAGTTCGAGACAGGGGCTACGAGCAGTACTTC.

A single count supports this clone. V and J are TRBV12-3 or TRBV12-4 and TRBJ1-1; D remains unclear. V shed 4 bases and J shed 1 base, with 7 bases lying between them. The CDR3 loop spans 13 amino acids. The CDR3 here is CASSYEENTEAFF. The CDR3 coding sequence is TGTGCCAGCAGTTACGAGGAGAACACTGAAGCTTTCTTT.

The table lists this clone with a count of one. This chain uses TRBV19 with TRBJ1-2, with 7 bases lining up with TRBD1. There are 14 residues in the CDR3. The germline CDR1 and CDR2 sequences are LNHDA and SQIVND (reference sequence). Trimming cost V 6 bases and J 0 bases; bases outside gene matches: 4. The CDR3 DNA sequence: TGTGCCAGTAGCAGACAGGGTTCTAACTATGGCTACACCTTC. This codes for CASSRQGSNYGYTF. Using reference TRBV19 and TRBJ1-2 for the parts outside the CDR3, the full variable domain is DGGITQSPKYLFRKEGQNVTLSCEQNLNHDAMYWYRQDPGQGLRLIYYSQIVNDFQKGDIAEGYSVSREKKESFPLTVTSAQKNPTAFYLCASSRQGSNYGYTFGSGTRLTVV.

The chain's CDR3 is CASRGQEKSYEQYF. CDR3 DNA: TGTGCCAGCCGGGGACAAGAAAAATCCTACGAGCAGTACTTC. The genes are TRBV11-2 and TRBJ2-7, with D perhaps TRBD1 (6 bases). Looked up from germline, CDR1 is SGHAT and CDR2 is FQNNGV. This CDR3 is built from 14 residues. V was trimmed by 8 bases and J by 1 base, leaving 15 bases between them.

The V call is TRBV7-2, the J call TRBJ2-5; TRBD2 agrees at 8 bases. The ends lost 5 bases at V and 3 bases at J; junction bases unmatched: 8. CDR3 length: 15 residues. The germline V gene encodes CDR1 SGHTA and CDR2 FQGNSA. The CDR3 DNA is TGTGCCAGCAGCCAAACAGCGGGGGCAAAAGAGACCCAGTACTTC. Amino acids: CASSQTAGAKETQYF.

The chain couples TRBV28 to TRBJ2-3, with TRBD1 matching over 7 bases. Trimming at V came to 3 bases and at J to 3 bases, leaving 12 bases not matched to a gene. Germline V CDR1 and CDR2: MDHEN, SYDVKM. The CDR3 spans 17 residues. CDR3 loop: CASSFPTDRDETDTQYF. CDR3 nucleotide sequence: TGTGCCAGCAGTTTTCCGACCGACAGGGACGAGACAGATACGCAGTATTTT.

The CDR3 DNA follows: TGTGCCAGCAGCCCCTCGACAGGTCAAAATGAGCAGTTCTTC. Translated: CASSPSTGQNEQFF. V and J are TRBV7-6 and TRBJ2-1; a possible D gene is TRBD1 (6 bases). Germline V gene data show CDR1 as SGHVS and CDR2 as FNYEAQ. CDR3 size: 14 residues. The ends were cut back, 5 bases at V and 7 bases at J, with 15 bases in the middle. The variable domain in full, completed from reference TRBV7-6 and TRBJ2-1, reads GAGVSQSPRYKVTKRGQDVALRCDPISGHVSLYWYRQALGQGPEFLTYFNYEAQQDKSGLPNDRFSAERPEGSISTLTIQRTEQRDSAMYRCASSPSTGQNEQFFGPGTRLTVL.

The J gene is TRBJ2-3, the V gene TRBV6-2 or TRBV6-3; a weak D match, TRBD2 (7 bases). V was shortened by 5 bases and J by 3 bases, with 12 bases between the two germline ends. Germline values: CDR1 MNHEY, CDR2 SVGEGT. This CDR3 has 14 amino acids. The CDR3 DNA reads as TGTGCCAGCAGTAGGGGGGGGCGTACAGATACGCAGTATTTT. It specifies CASSRGGRTDTQYF.